One sample yielded the 17 T cell receptor beta chains listed below, sequenced in a study of T-cell reconstitution after alpha-beta-depleted transplantation in children. A TCRbeta library incorporating unique molecular identifiers was prepared. A single record per CDR3 protein comes from TCRdb applying MiXCR to the PCR reads. The sample shows hundreds of thousands of distinct CDR3 sequences, around 19% of them seen only once. This specimen consisted of PBMCs from the stem cell graft donor, obtained from the stem cell graft. Receptor source: a human donor who donated a stem cell graft to a child with acute lymphoblastic leukemia.

The table lists this clonotype with a few counts. This sequence joins TRBV7-9 and TRBJ2-1; perhaps D is TRBD1 or TRBD2 (5 bases each). The CDR3 runs to 15 residues. CDR1 is SEHNR, CDR2 FQNEAQ, per germline (reference sequence). V was pared by 3 bases and J by 5 bases, with 14 bases between. The DNA of the CDR3 is TGTGCCAGCAGCTTGGGACCAGGACGGGACAATGAGCAGTTCTTC. This codes for CASSLGPGRDNEQFF.

The rearrangement joins TRBV7-9 to TRBJ2-2; TRBD1 aligns across 8 bases. Germline V gene data show CDR1 as SEHNR and CDR2 as FQNEAQ (reference sequence). V trimming: 4 bases; J trimming: 2 bases; junction bases outside the gene matches: 6. The CDR3 has 16 residues. DNA for the CDR3: TGTGCCAGCAGCTCCGGGACAGGACACAACACCGGGGAGCTGTTTTTT. Amino acid sequence: CASSSGTGHNTGELFF.

The V gene is TRBV20-1, the J gene TRBJ2-5; D uncertain. Trimming removed 4 bases at V and 0 bases at J, with 9 bases between. The CDR3 is 13 amino acids. Per the germline V gene, CDR1 is DFQATT and CDR2 is SNEGSKA (reference sequence). CDR3 DNA: TGCAGTGCTATATACCGGTACCAAGAGACCCAGTACTTC. It encodes CSAIYRYQETQYF.

This clonotype was observed a single time. The V gene is TRBV12-3 or TRBV12-4, the J gene TRBJ2-2; D not resolved. The V end was cut by 3 bases, the J end by 6 bases, with 8 bases between. CDR3 size: 13 residues. This CDR3 reads CASSFLGSGELFF. CDR3 nucleotide sequence: TGTGCCAGCAGTTTCTTGGGTTCCGGGGAGCTGTTTTTT.

The J gene is TRBJ1-1, the V gene TRBV29-1; D is unclear. Germline V gene sequence: CDR1 SQVTM, CDR2 ANQGSEA. This CDR3 has 16 amino acids. V dropped 7 bases and J dropped 5 bases, with 26 bases sitting between them. Here the CDR3 DNA reads TGCAGCGCCTGTGGATCCCCGCCGGGGTTGGGGACTGAAGCTTTCTTT. This sequence encodes CSACGSPPGLGTEAFF. The variable domain in full, completed from reference TRBV29-1 and TRBJ1-1, reads SAVISQKPSRDICQRGTSLTIQCQVDSQVTMMFWYRQQPGQSLTLIATANQGSEATYESGFVIDKFPISRPNLTFSTLTVSNMSPEDSSIYLCSACGSPPGLGTEAFFGQGTRLTVV.

The V and J genes are TRBV6-5 and TRBJ2-7; D gene unclear. With 0 bases removed from V and 1 base from J, the gap between germline ends came to 13 bases. This CDR3 region has 16 residues. Germline CDR1 and CDR2: MNHEY and SVGAGI. In DNA form, the CDR3 reads TGTGCCAGCAGTTACTCTGCAGGAATCGGGTCCTACGAGCAGTACTTC. Amino acids: CASSYSAGIGSYEQYF.

This clonotype was found a few times. This rearrangement joins TRBV6-5 to TRBJ2-1; 10 bases are a match to TRBD2. The V and J ends lost 6 bases and 5 bases, in that order; junction bases with no gene match: 7. CDR1 is MNHEY, CDR2 SVGAGI, per germline. There are 15 residues in the CDR3. The CDR3, as DNA: TGTGCCAGCAGAAACCTAGCGGGAGACAACAATGAGCAGTTCTTC. This encodes CASRNLAGDNNEQFF.

This clonotype was counted a few times. The V and J genes are TRBV18 and TRBJ1-5; D ambiguous. CDR1 and CDR2 (germline): KGHSH, LQKENI. V was pared by 5 bases and J by 0 bases, with 8 bases between. CDR3 size: 14 residues. CDR3 sequence reads: CASSSIGSNQPQHF. The DNA of the CDR3 is TGTGCCAGCTCATCAATAGGTAGCAATCAGCCCCAGCATTTT. The full variable domain, its missing parts supplied by reference TRBV18 and TRBJ1-5, is NAGVMQNPRHLVRRRGQEARLRCSPMKGHSHVYWYRQLPEEGLKFMVYLQKENIIDESGMPKERFSAEFPKEGPSILRIQQVVRGDSAAYFCASSSIGSNQPQHFGDGTRLSIL.

This clonotype has only a few counts. This chain uses TRBV6-1 with TRBJ2-5; the D gene is possibly TRBD2 (5 bases). Germline-derived CDR1 and CDR2 are MNHNS and SASEGT. The germline V and J ends were trimmed by 7 bases and 5 bases, with 11 bases remaining between them. This CDR3 is built from 12 residues. The CDR3 is CASKERRETQYF. As DNA, the CDR3 is TGTGCCAGCAAGGAGCGGCGGGAGACCCAGTACTTC.

This clonotype was found a few times. The chain uses TRBV5-1 and TRBJ1-4, with a weak D call TRBD1 (5 bases). CDR3 length equals 15 residues. The ends were cut back, 0 bases at V and 4 bases at J, with 10 bases in the middle. CDR1 and CDR2 from the germline V gene are SGHRS and YFSETQ. CDR3 sequence: CASSLGTGVNEKLFF. The CDR3 DNA sequence: TGCGCCAGCAGCTTGGGTACAGGCGTTAATGAAAAACTGTTTTTT.

The DNA for the CDR3 is TGTGCCAGCAGCGTAGAGGCGGACACACTTTCCTACGAGCAGTACTTC. Protein product: CASSVEADTLSYEQYF. The chain couples TRBV9 to TRBJ2-7; TRBD1 is a possible D gene (5 bases). Looked up from germline, CDR1 is SGDLS and CDR2 is YYNGEE. With 0 bases removed from V and 1 base from J, the gap between germline ends came to 14 bases. This CDR3 is 16 amino acids long.

This clonotype showed up just a few times. The V gene is TRBV20-1, the J gene TRBJ2-1; D might be TRBD2 (6 bases). Germline CDR1 DFQATT, CDR2 SNEGSKA (reference sequence). CDR3 length equals 15 residues. The V and J ends lost 5 bases and 0 bases respectively, with 14 bases between them. CDR3: CSALSSGRSYNEQFF. DNA for the CDR3: TGCAGTGCTTTGAGTAGCGGTCGCTCCTACAATGAGCAGTTCTTC.

This clonotype was recorded a few times. V gene TRBV4-1 combines with J gene TRBJ1-2; 11 bases are shared with TRBD1. The CDR3 is 16 residues long. Germline CDR1 and CDR2: MGHRA and YSYEKL. V was clipped by 2 bases and J by 4 bases; unmatched bases: 6. CDR3 residues: CASSQSGTGGFYGYTF. The CDR3 DNA is TGCGCCAGCAGCCAATCTGGGACAGGGGGTTTCTATGGCTACACCTTC.

This clonotype was detected a few times. V usage is TRBV11-2 and J usage is TRBJ2-2; 11 nucleotides match TRBD2. There are 15 residues in the CDR3. In germline, CDR1 is SGHAT, CDR2 FQNNGV. V was clipped by 6 bases and J by 5 bases; unmatched bases: 5. The CDR3 loop reads CASRPGLAVTGELFF. The DNA of the CDR3 is TGTGCCAGCAGACCGGGACTAGCGGTAACCGGGGAGCTGTTTTTT.

The chain recombines TRBV7-9 with TRBJ1-1; D is ambiguous. The CDR3 loop spans 15 amino acids. With 4 bases removed from V and 0 bases from J, the gap between germline ends came to 12 bases. Germline CDR1 reads SEHNR; CDR2 reads FQNEAQ (reference sequence). The CDR3 DNA sequence: TGTGCCAGCAGCTCCCCCGCGGGTATGAACACTGAAGCTTTCTTT. Translating gives CASSSPAGMNTEAFF.

The sample holds a few counts of this clonotype. The chain combines TRBV6-5 with TRBJ2-1; 8 nucleotides match TRBD1. CDR3 length: 15 residues. Germline values: CDR1 MNHEY, CDR2 SVGAGI. The junction had 10 bases not matched to a gene; V was cut back by 2 bases and J by 10 bases. The CDR3, as DNA: TGTGCCAGCAGTTACGGGAACTACCGGACAGGGGAGCAGTTCTTC. Protein sequence: CASSYGNYRTGEQFF.

The chain uses TRBV6-4 and TRBJ2-3, with D possibly matching TRBD2 (5 bases). CDR1 MRHNA and CDR2 SNTAGT come from the germline V gene. Trimming took off 10 bases at V and 2 bases at J, with 16 bases between the two ends. There are 14 residues in the CDR3. This CDR3 reads CATSATAATDTQYF. CDR3 nucleotide sequence: TGTGCCACCTCGGCCACAGCGGCCACAGATACGCAGTATTTT.